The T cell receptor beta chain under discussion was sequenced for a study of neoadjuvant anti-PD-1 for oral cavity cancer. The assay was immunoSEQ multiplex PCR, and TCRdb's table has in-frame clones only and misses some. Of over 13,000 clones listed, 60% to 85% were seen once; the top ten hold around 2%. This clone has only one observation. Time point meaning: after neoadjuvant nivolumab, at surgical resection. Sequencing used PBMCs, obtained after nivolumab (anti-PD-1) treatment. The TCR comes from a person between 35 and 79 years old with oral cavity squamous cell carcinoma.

The CDR3 is CAISEGPTDTQYF. Written as DNA, the CDR3 is TGTGCCATCAGTGAGGGCCCGACAGATACGCAGTATTTT. V is TRBV10-3 and J is TRBJ2-3; no clear D gene. In germline, CDR1 is ENHRY, CDR2 SYGVKD. This CDR3 comprises 13 residues. Trimming pared 2 bases from V and 3 bases from J, leaving 6 bases between.